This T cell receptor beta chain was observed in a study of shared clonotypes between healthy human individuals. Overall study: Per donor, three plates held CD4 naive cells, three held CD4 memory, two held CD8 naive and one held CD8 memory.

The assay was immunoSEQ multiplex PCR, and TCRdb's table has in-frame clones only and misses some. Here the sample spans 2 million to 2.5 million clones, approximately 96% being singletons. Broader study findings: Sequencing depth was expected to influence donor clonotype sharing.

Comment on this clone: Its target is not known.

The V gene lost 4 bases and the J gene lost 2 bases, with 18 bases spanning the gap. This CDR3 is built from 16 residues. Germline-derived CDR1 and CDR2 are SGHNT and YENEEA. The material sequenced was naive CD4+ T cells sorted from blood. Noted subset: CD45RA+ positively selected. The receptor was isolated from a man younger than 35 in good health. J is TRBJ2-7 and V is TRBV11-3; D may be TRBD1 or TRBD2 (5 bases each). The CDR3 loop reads CASSCLGPTTAYEQYF. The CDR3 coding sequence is TGTGCCAGCAGCTGTTTGGGACCAACTACCGCCTACGAGCAGTACTTC.